This T cell receptor (beta chain) is from a study of blood T cell repertoires in COVID-19. Study background: From the United States, Italy and Spain came samples of acute and convalescent COVID-19. From T cells, B-cell-depleted T cells, or PBMCs came the material, which was cDNA or gDNA.

Germline loops: CDR1 SGHTA, CDR2 FQGNSA. The V gene lost 2 bases and the J gene lost 5 bases, with 13 bases spanning the gap. The CDR3 length is 14 residues. Original methodology: Amplification of reference gene primers provided the estimated nucleated cell counts. The protocol was immunoSEQ multiplex PCR, while the TCRdb copy is restricted to in-frame clones and leaves out a portion. The V and J calls and clone size were taken over from that table, and D and trimming were inferred from the DNA. The sample has 35,000 to 45,000 clones; around nine tenths are singletons. This receptor was identified in a human donor in a cohort sampled during active COVID-19. The J gene is TRBJ2-7, the V gene TRBV7-2; D may be TRBD1 (6 bases). Material for sequencing was peripheral blood. CDR3 DNA: TGTGCCAGCAGCTTACGACAGGCCAGGGACGAGCAGTACTTC. This encodes CASSLRQARDEQYF.